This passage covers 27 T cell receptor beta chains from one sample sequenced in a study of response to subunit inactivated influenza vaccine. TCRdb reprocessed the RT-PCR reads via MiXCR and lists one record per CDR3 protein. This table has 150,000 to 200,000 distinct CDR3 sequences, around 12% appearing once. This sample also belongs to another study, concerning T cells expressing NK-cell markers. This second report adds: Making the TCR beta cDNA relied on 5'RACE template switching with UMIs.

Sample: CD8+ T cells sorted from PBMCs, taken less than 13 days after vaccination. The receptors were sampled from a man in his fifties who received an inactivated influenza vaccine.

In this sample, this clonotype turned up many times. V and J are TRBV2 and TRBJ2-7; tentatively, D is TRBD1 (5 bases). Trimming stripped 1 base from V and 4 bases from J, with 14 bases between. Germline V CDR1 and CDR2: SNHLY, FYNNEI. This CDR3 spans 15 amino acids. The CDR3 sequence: CASSEGSDSPYEQYF. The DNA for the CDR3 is TGTGCCAGCAGTGAAGGCTCTGACAGCCCATACGAGCAGTACTTC. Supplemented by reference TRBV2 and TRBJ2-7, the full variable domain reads EPEVTQTPSHQVTQMGQEVILRCVPISNHLYFYWYRQILGQKVEFLVSFYNNEISEKSEIFDDQFSVERPDGSNFTLKIRSTKLEDSAMYFCASSEGSDSPYEQYFGPGTRLTVT.

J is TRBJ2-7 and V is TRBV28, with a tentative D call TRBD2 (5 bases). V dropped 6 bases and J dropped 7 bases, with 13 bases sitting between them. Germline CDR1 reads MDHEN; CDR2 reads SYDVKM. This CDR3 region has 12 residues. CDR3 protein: CASRRRPAEQYF. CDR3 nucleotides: TGTGCCAGCAGGAGGAGGCCGGCAGAGCAGTACTTC. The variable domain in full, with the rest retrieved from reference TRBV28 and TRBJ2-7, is DVKVTQSSRYLVKRTGEKVFLECVQDMDHENMFWYRQDPGLGLRLIYFSYDVKMKEKGDIPEGYSVSREKKERFSLILESASTNQTSMYLCASRRRPAEQYFGPGTRLTVT.

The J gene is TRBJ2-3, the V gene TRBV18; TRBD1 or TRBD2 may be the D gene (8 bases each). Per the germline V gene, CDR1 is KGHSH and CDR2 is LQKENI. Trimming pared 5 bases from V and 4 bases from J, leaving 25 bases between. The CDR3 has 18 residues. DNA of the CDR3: TGTGCCAGCTCAGCCGACAGGGGAAGGGGACTAGTGGCAGATACGCAGTATTTT. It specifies CASSADRGRGLVADTQYF.

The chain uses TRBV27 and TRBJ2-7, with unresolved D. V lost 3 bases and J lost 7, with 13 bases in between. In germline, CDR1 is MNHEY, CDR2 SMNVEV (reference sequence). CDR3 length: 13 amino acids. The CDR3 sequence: CASSFWADGEQYF. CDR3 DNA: TGTGCCAGCAGTTTCTGGGCAGACGGGGAGCAGTACTTC.

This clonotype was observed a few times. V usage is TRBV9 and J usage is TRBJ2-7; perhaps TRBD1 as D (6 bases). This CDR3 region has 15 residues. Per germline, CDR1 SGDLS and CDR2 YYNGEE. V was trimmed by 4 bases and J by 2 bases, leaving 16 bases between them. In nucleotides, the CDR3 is TGTGCCAGCAGCCCCCCTAGTGGACAGCCCTACGAGCAGTACTTC. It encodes CASSPPSGQPYEQYF.

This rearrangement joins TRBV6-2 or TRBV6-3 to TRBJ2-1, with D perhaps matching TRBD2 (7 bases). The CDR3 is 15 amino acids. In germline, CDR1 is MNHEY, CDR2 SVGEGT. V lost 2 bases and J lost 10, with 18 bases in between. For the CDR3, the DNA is TGTGCCAGCAGTTACATGACGGGGGGCCCCGGGGAGCAGTTCTTC. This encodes CASSYMTGGPGEQFF.

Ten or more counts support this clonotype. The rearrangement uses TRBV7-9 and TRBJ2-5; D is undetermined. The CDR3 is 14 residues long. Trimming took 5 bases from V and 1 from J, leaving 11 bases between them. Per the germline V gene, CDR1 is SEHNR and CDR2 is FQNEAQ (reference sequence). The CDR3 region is CASSPNGLQETQYF. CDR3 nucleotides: TGTGCCAGCAGCCCAAACGGGCTCCAAGAGACCCAGTACTTC.

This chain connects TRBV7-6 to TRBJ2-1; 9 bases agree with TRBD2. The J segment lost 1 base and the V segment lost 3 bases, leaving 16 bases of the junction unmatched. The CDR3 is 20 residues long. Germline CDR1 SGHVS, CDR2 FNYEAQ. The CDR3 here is CASSFFSSGGTSTSYNEQFF. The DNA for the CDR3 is TGTGCCAGCAGCTTTTTTAGTAGCGGGGGCACTTCGACATCCTACAATGAGCAGTTCTTC.

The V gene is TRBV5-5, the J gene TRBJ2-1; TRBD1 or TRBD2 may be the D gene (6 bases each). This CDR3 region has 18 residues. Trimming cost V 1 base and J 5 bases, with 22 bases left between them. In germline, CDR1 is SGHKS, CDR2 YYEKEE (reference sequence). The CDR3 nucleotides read TGTGCCAGCAGCTTGAGAATTGGTGAGGGGGGCCATAACAATGAGCAGTTCTTC. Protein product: CASSLRIGEGGHNNEQFF.

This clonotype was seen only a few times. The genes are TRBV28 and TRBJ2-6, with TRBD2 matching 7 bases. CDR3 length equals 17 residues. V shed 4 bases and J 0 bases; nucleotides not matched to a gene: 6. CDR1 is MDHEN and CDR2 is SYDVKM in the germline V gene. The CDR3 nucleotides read TGTGCCAGCAGTTATTTGCGGGGGATCTCTGGGGCCAACGTCCTGACTTTC. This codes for CASSYLRGISGANVLTF. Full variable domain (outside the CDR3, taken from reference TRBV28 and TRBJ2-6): DVKVTQSSRYLVKRTGEKVFLECVQDMDHENMFWYRQDPGLGLRLIYFSYDVKMKEKGDIPEGYSVSREKKERFSLILESASTNQTSMYLCASSYLRGISGANVLTFGAGSRLTVL.

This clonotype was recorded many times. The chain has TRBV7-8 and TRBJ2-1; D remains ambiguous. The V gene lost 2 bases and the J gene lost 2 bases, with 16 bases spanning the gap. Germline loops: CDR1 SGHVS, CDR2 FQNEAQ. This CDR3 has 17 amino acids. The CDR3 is CASSLLLFGSAYNEQFF. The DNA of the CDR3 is TGTGCCAGCAGCTTATTGCTTTTCGGCTCAGCCTACAATGAGCAGTTCTTC.

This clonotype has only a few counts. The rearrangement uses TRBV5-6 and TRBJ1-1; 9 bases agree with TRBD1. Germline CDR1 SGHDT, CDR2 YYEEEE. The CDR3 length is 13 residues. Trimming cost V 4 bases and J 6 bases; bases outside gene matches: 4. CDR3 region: CASSLGTGSEAFF. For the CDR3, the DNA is TGTGCCAGCAGCCTCGGGACAGGGTCTGAAGCTTTCTTT.

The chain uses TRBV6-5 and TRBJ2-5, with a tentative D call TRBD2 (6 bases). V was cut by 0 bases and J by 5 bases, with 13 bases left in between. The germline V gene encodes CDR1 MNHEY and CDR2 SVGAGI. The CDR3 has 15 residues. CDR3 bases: TGTGCCAGCAGTTACTCACTGGGACTGGGGGAGACCCAGTACTTC. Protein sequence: CASSYSLGLGETQYF.

CDR3 sequence reads: CASSLGYYSLSYNEQFF. The DNA of the CDR3 is TGTGCCAGCAGCTTAGGCTACTATTCTCTTTCCTACAATGAGCAGTTCTTC. The rearrangement joins TRBV7-2 to TRBJ2-1; no reliable D call. The germline V gene has CDR1 SGHTA and CDR2 FQGNSA. This CDR3 spans 17 amino acids. V lost 1 base, J lost 1 base, and 14 bases lay in between. Full variable domain (outside the CDR3, taken from reference TRBV7-2 and TRBJ2-1): GAGVSQSPSNKVTEKGKDVELRCDPISGHTALYWYRQSLGQGLEFLIYFQGNSAPDKSGLPSDRFSAERTGGSVSTLTIQRTQQEDSAVYLCASSLGYYSLSYNEQFFGPGTRLTVL.

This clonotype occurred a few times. The CDR3 nucleotides read TGTGCCACCAGTGATTCAGATAGCAATCAGCCCCAGCATTTT. It is translated as CATSDSDSNQPQHF. The chain links TRBV24-1 to TRBJ1-5; D remains unclear. Germline CDR1 and CDR2: KGHDR and SFDVKD. CDR3 length equals 14 residues. Trimming stripped 2 bases from V and 0 bases from J, with 4 bases between.

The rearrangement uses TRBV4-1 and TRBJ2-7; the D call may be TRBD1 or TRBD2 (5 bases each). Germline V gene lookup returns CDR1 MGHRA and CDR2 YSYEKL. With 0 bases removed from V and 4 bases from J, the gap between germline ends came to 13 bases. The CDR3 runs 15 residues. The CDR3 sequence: CASSQEGETIYEQYF. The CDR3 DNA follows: TGCGCCAGCAGCCAAGAGGGGGAAACGATTTACGAGCAGTACTTC.

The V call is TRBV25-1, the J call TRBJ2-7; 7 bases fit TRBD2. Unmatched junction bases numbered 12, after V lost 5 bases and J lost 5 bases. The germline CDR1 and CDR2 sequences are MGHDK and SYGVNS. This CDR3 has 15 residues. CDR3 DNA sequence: TGTGCCAGCAGTTTGATGACTAGCCGCCCGGACGAGCAGTACTTC. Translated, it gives CASSLMTSRPDEQYF.

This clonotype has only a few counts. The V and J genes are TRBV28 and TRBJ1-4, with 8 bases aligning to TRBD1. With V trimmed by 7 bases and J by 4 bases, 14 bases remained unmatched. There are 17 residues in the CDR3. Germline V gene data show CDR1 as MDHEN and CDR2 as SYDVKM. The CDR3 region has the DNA TGTGCCAGCAAGGCCCTTCCGGACAGGGCCCTTAATGAAAAACTGTTTTTT. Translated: CASKALPDRALNEKLFF.

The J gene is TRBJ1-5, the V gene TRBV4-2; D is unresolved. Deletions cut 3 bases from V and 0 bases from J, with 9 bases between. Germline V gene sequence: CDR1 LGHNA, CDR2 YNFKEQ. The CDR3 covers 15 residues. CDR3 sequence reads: CASSHGQNSNQPQHF. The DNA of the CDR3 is TGTGCCAGCAGCCACGGGCAGAATAGCAATCAGCCCCAGCATTTT.

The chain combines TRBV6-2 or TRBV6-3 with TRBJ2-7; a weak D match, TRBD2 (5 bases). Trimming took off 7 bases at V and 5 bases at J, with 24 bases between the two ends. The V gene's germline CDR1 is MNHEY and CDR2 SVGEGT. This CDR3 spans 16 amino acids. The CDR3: CASTNIGGGPANEQYF. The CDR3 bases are TGTGCCAGCACCAACATCGGAGGCGGGCCGGCTAACGAGCAGTACTTC.

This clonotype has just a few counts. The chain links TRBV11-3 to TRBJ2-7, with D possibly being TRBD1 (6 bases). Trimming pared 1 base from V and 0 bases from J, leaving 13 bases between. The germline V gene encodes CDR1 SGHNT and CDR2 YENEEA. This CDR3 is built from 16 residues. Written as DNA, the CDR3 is TGTGCCAGCAGCTTAGTCTCGAACAGGGTCTCCTACGAGCAGTACTTC. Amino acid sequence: CASSLVSNRVSYEQYF.

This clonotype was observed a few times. The CDR3 bases are TGTGCCAGCAGCCTCCTTGTAGACTCCTACGAGCAGTACTTC. Its protein is CASSLLVDSYEQYF. The chain combines TRBV11-2 with TRBJ2-7, with D uncertain. The CDR3 sequence is 14 residues long. From germline, CDR1 is SGHAT and CDR2 FQNNGV. V shed 5 bases and J shed 0 bases, with 11 bases lying between them. The entire variable domain, with the rest obtained from reference TRBV11-2 and TRBJ2-7, is as follows: EAGVAQSPRYKIIEKRQSVAFWCNPISGHATLYWYQQILGQGPKLLIQFQNNGVVDDSQLPKDRFSAERLKGVDSTLKIQPAKLEDSAVYLCASSLLVDSYEQYFGPGTRLTVT.

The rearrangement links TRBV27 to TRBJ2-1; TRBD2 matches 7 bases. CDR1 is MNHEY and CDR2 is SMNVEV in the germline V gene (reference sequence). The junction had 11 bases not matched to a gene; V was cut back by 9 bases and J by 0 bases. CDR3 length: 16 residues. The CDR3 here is CASNPSGGSSYNEQFF. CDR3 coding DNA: TGTGCCAGTAACCCATCCGGGGGGAGCTCCTACAATGAGCAGTTCTTC.

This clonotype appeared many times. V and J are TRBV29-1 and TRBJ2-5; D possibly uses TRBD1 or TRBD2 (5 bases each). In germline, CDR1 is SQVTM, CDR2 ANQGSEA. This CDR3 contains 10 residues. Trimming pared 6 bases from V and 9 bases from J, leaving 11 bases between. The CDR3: CSVWGLPQYF. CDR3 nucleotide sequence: TGCAGCGTGTGGGGGTTGCCCCAGTACTTC.

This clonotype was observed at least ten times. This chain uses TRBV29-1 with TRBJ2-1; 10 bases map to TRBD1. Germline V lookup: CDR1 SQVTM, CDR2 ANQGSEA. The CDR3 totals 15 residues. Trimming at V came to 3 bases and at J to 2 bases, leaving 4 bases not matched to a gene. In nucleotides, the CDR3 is TGCAGCGTTGACGCCGGGACAGGGGCCTACAATGAGCAGTTCTTC. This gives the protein CSVDAGTGAYNEQFF.

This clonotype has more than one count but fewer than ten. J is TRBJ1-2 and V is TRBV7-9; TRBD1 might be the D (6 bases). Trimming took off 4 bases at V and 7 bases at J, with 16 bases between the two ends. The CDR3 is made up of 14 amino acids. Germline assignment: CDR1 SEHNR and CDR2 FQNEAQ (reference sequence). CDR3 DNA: TGTGCCAGCAGCTACGTTCTCCCGGGGGCTGGCTACACCTTC. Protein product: CASSYVLPGAGYTF. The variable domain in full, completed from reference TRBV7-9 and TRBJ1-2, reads DTGVSQNPRHKITKRGQNVTFRCDPISEHNRLYWYRQTLGQGPEFLTYFQNEAQLEKSRLLSDRFSAERPKGSFSTLEIQRTEQGDSAMYLCASSYVLPGAGYTFGSGTRLTVV.

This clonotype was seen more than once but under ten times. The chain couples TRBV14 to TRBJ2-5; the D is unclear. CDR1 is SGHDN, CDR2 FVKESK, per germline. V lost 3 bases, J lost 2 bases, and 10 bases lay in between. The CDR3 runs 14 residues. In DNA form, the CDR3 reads TGTGCCAGCAGCCACCTCGGAAGACAAGAGACCCAGTACTTC. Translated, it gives CASSHLGRQETQYF.